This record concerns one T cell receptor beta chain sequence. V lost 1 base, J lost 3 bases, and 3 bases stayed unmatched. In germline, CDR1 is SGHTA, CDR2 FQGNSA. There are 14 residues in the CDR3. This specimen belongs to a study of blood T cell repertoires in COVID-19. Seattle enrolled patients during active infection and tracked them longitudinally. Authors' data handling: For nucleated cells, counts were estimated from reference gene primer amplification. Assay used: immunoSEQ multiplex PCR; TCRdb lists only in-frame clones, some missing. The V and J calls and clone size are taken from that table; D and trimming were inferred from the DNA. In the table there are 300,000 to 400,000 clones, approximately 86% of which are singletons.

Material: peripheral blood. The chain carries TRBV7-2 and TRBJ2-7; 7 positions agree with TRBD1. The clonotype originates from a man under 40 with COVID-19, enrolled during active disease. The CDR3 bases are TGTGCCAGCAGCTTAGAGACAGGGTTCTACGAGCAGTACTTC. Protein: CASSLETGFYEQYF.